This is a list of T cell receptor beta chains from one sample in a study of identical twins. MiXCR, run by TCRdb on the 5' RACE reads, gives a single entry per CDR3 protein. The repertoire holds under 1 million distinct CDR3 sequences, roughly an eighth seen once, with under 2% in the top ten. A further study also used this sample, focusing on yellow fever vaccine responses in identical twins.

The sample comprised PBMCs. The receptor set was obtained from a woman aged 18-35 years in good health. The CDR3 runs from the conserved cysteine through the conserved F or W. Fields, in order: V gene, D gene, clone size, J gene, CDR3 protein, CDR3 DNA. D genes are given only for firm matches. Size is omitted from some rows. Given values are once, few, many or a class for expanded clones.

TRBV6-1	TRBD2	NA	TRBJ2-7	CASIDSSGYEQYF	TGTGCCAGCATCGACTCTAGCGGCTACGAGCAGTACTTC
TRBV29-1	TRBD2	NA	TRBJ2-3	CSVATLAGGGDTQYF	TGCAGCGTAGCGACACTAGCGGGAGGGGGAGATACGCAGTATTTT
TRBV20-1	TRBD1	few	TRBJ1-1	CSVTTGTDTEAFF	TGCAGTGTTACGACAGGGACGGACACTGAAGCTTTCTTT
TRBV12-3/TRBV12-4	NA	NA	TRBJ2-3	CASRGGGSLTDTQYF	TGTGCCAGCAGGGGAGGGGGGTCCCTCACAGATACGCAGTATTTT
TRBV28	NA	few	TRBJ2-2	CASSQRVILGADTGELFF	TGTGCCAGCAGTCAAAGGGTCATTTTGGGGGCTGACACCGGGGAGCTGTTTTTT
TRBV24-1	NA	many	TRBJ2-1	CATSDPTSPGHNNEQFF	TGTGCCACCAGTGATCCGACCTCCCCGGGACACAACAATGAGCAGTTCTTC
TRBV15	NA	many	TRBJ2-2	CATSNPRAYITGELFF	TGTGCCACCAGCAACCCCCGGGCATATATCACCGGGGAGCTGTTTTTT
TRBV24-1	TRBD1	NA	TRBJ1-2	CATSDLTGVDGYTF	TGTGCCACCAGTGACCTGACAGGGGTCGACGGCTACACCTTC
TRBV19	NA	few	TRBJ2-4	CASSIGNSGNIQYF	TGTGCCAGTAGTATAGGTAATAGCGGAAACATTCAGTACTTC
TRBV19	NA	NA	TRBJ2-3	CASSNPRQIPGDTQYF	TGTGCCAGTAGTAACCCCCGACAGATTCCGGGAGATACGCAGTATTTT
TRBV11-1	TRBD1	few	TRBJ2-5	CASSGTGGRQTQYF	TGTGCCAGCAGCGGGACAGGGGGCCGGCAGACCCAGTACTTC
TRBV4-1	NA	few	TRBJ2-7	CASSQGQWTYEQYF	TGCGCCAGCAGCCAAGGGCAATGGACCTACGAGCAGTACTTC
TRBV15	NA	few	TRBJ2-5	CATSRGTGASQETQYF	TGTGCCACCAGCAGAGGGACTGGGGCTTCCCAAGAGACCCAGTACTTC
TRBV11-1	NA	NA	TRBJ1-3	CASSFSDSSGNTIYF	TGTGCCAGCAGCTTTTCTGACAGCTCTGGAAACACCATATATTTT
TRBV19	NA	NA	TRBJ2-1	CASNKGPENNEQFF	TGTGCCAGTAACAAGGGACCCGAAAACAATGAGCAGTTCTTC
TRBV27	NA	NA	TRBJ1-5	CASSLLGLGQPQHF	TGTGCCAGCAGTTTATTGGGGTTAGGGCAGCCCCAGCATTTT
TRBV18	NA	NA	TRBJ1-6	CASFLPLHF	TGTGCCAGCTTTTTACCCCTCCACTTT
TRBV3-1	NA	NA	TRBJ2-1	CASSQEIVVTYNEQFF	TGTGCCAGCAGCCAAGAGATAGTAGTTACCTACAATGAGCAGTTCTTC
TRBV6-1	NA	few	TRBJ2-6	CASSVDRVKDSGANVLTF	TGTGCCAGCAGTGTGGACAGAGTAAAAGACTCTGGGGCCAACGTCCTGACTTTC
TRBV7-3	TRBD2	many	TRBJ2-5	CASSLTYGGQETQYF	TGTGCCAGCAGCTTAACTTACGGGGGGCAAGAGACCCAGTACTTC
TRBV5-4	NA	NA	TRBJ2-2	CASSSSEGTGELFF	TGTGCCAGCAGCTCTAGCGAAGGGACCGGGGAGCTGTTTTTT
TRBV12-3/TRBV12-4	NA	NA	TRBJ2-1	CTSNGDGNEQFF	TGTACCAGCAACGGGGATGGCAATGAGCAGTTCTTC
TRBV5-5	NA	NA	TRBJ1-5	CASSSGGGGQPQHF	TGTGCCAGCAGCTCCGGTGGGGGGGGTCAGCCCCAGCATTTT
TRBV7-8	NA	few	TRBJ2-5	CASSLALTAPQETQYF	TGTGCCAGCAGCTTAGCGCTGACGGCCCCACAAGAGACCCAGTACTTC
TRBV11-2	NA	many	TRBJ2-7	CASSSYDRVTRWEQYF	TGTGCCAGCAGCTCCTACGACAGGGTGACTAGATGGGAGCAGTACTTC
TRBV9	NA	NA	TRBJ2-7	CASSVRVGYEQYF	TGTGCCAGCAGCGTCCGGGTCGGATACGAGCAGTACTTC
TRBV12-3/TRBV12-4	TRBD1	NA	TRBJ2-3	CASSTPGQGAADTQYF	TGTGCCAGCAGCACCCCGGGACAGGGGGCCGCAGATACGCAGTATTTT
TRBV12-3/TRBV12-4	TRBD2	few	TRBJ2-7	CASRSGRASYEQYF	TGTGCCAGCAGGAGCGGGAGGGCCTCCTACGAGCAGTACTTC
TRBV6-2/TRBV6-3	NA	few	TRBJ2-4	CASADLAKNIQYF	TGTGCCAGCGCGGATCTAGCCAAAAACATTCAGTACTTC
TRBV5-1	TRBD2	few	TRBJ2-1	CASSPPTSGGAFEQFF	TGCGCCAGCAGCCCCCCCACTAGCGGGGGGGCCTTTGAGCAGTTCTTC
TRBV7-8	TRBD2	NA	TRBJ2-2	CASSLETSGGLNTGELFF	TGTGCCAGCAGCTTAGAGACTAGCGGGGGGTTAAACACCGGGGAGCTGTTTTTT
TRBV12-3/TRBV12-4	NA	NA	TRBJ1-2	CASSLEGSGTAGYTF	TGTGCCAGCAGTTTAGAGGGCTCAGGGACCGCTGGCTACACCTTC